This T cell receptor beta chain was sequenced in a study of T cells after yellow fever vaccination. CDR1 and CDR2 (germline): SGHTA, FQGNSA. The CDR3 is 17 residues long. V gave up 4 bases and J gave up 0 bases; unmatched junction bases: 10. TCRdb re-called the 5' RACE reads with MiXCR, one entry per CDR3 protein. The sample yields roughly 320,000 distinct CDR3 sequences, about 10% seen once. This clonotype was seen at least ten times. This TCR was sampled from a young man who received the YFV17D yellow fever vaccine. This material consisted of CD4+ T cells sorted from PBMCs, taken 45 days after the yellow fever booster vaccination. V gene TRBV7-2 combines with J gene TRBJ2-7; 9 bases map to TRBD2. The DNA of the CDR3 is TGTGCCAGCAGCTCAATGCCGGTGACTAGCGGCTCCTACGAGCAGTACTTC. Translated: CASSSMPVTSGSYEQYF.